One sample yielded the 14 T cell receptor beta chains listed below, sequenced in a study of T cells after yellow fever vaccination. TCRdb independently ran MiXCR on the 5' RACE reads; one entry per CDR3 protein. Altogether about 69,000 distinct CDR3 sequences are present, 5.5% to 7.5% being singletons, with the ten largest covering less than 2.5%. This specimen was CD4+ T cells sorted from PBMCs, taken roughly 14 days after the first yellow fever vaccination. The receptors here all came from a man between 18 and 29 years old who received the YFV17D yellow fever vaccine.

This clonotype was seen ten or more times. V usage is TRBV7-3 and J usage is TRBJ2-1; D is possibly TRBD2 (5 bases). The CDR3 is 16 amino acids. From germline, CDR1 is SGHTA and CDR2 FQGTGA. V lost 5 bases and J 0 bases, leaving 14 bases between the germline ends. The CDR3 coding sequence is TGTGCCAGCAGCGCCCGGGGAACAAACTCCTACAATGAGCAGTTCTTC. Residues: CASSARGTNSYNEQFF. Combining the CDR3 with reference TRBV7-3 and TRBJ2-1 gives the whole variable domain GAGVSQTPSNKVTEKGKYVELRCDPISGHTALYWYRQSLGQGPEFLIYFQGTGAADDSGLPNDRFFAVRPEGSVSTLKIQRTERGDSAVYLCASSARGTNSYNEQFFGPGTRLTVL.

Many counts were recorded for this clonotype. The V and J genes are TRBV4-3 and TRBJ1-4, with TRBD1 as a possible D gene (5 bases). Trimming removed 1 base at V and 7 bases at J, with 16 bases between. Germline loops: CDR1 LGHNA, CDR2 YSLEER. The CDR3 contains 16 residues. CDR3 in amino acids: CASSQVGGGLIEKLFF. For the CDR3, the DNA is TGCGCCAGCAGCCAAGTTGGGGGAGGACTGATTGAAAAACTGTTTTTT.

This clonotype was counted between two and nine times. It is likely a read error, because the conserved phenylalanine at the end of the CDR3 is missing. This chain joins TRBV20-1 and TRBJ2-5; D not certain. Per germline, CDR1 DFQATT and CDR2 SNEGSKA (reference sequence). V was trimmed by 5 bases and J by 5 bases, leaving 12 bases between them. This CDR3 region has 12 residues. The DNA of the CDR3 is TGCAGTGCTCCGACCGCTGACGAGACCCAGTACTTA. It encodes CSAPTADETQYL.

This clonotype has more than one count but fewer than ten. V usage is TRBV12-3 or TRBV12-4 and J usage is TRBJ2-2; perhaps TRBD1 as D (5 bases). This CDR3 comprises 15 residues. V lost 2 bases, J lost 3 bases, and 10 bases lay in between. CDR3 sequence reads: CASSLSRAYTGELFF. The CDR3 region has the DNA TGTGCCAGCAGTTTATCCAGGGCCTACACCGGGGAGCTGTTTTTT.

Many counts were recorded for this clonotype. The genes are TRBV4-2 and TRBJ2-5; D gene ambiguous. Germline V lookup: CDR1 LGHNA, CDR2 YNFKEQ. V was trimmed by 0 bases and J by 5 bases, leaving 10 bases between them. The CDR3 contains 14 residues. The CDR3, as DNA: TGTGCCAGCAGCCAAGATGGGCGTCCTGAGACCCAGTACTTC. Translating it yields CASSQDGRPETQYF.

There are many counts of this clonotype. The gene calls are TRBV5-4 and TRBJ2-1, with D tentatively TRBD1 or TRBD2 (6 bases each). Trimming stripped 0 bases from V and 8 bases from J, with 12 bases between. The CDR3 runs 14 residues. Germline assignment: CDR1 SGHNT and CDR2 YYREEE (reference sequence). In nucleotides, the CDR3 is TGTGCCAGCAGCTTGGGGGGGGCGGCTCATGAGCAGTTCTTC. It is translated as CASSLGGAAHEQFF.

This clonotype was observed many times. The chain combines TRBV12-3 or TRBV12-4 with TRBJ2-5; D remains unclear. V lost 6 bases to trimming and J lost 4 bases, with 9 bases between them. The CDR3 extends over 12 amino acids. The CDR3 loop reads CASSLPPETQYF. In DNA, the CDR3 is TGTGCCAGCAGCCTCCCGCCAGAGACCCAGTACTTC.

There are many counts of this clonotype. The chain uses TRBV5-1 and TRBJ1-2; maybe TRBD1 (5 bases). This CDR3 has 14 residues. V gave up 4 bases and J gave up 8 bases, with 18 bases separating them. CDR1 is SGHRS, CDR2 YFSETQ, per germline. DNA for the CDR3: TGCGCCAGCAGCGGGGGAAACAGGCCGGACGGCTACACCTTC. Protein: CASSGGNRPDGYTF. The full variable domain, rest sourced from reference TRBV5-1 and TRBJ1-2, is KAGVTQTPRYLIKTRGQQVTLSCSPISGHRSVSWYQQTPGQGLQFLFEYFSETQRNKGNFPGRFSGRQFSNSRSEMNVSTLELGDSALYLCASSGGNRPDGYTFGSGTRLTVV.

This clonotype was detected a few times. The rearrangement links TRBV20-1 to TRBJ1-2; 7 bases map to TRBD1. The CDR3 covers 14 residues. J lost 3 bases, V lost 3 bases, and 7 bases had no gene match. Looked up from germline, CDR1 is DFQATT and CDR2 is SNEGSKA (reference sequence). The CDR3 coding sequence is TGCAGTGCTAGTTTGAGGGACAGCTACTATGGCTACACCTTC. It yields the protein CSASLRDSYYGYTF.

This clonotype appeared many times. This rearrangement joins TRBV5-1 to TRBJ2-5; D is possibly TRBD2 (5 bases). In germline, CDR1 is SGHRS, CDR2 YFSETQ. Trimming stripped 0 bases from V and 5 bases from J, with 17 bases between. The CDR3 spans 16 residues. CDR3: CASSLARDSSSETQYF. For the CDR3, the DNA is TGCGCCAGCAGCTTGGCCCGGGATTCCTCATCGGAGACCCAGTACTTC.

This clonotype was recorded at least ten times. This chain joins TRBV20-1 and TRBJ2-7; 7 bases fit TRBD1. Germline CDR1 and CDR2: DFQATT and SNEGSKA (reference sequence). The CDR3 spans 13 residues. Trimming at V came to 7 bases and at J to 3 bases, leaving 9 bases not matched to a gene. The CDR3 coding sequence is TGCAGTGTCCCGGGACAGTCTATCTACGAGCAGTACGTC. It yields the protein CSVPGQSIYEQYV.

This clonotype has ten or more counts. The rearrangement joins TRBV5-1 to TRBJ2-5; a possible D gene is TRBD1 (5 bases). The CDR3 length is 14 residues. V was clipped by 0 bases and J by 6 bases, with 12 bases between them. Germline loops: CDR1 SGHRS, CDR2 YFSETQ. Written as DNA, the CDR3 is TGCGCCAGCAGCTTGGAGTGGGGCTCGAAGACCCAGTACTTC. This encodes CASSLEWGSKTQYF.

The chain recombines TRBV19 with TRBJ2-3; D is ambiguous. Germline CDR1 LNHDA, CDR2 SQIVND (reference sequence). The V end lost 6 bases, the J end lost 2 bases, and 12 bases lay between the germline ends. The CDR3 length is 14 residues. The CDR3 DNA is TGTGCCAGTAGCAAAGGGATTTCCACAGATACGCAGTATTTT. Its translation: CASSKGISTDTQYF.

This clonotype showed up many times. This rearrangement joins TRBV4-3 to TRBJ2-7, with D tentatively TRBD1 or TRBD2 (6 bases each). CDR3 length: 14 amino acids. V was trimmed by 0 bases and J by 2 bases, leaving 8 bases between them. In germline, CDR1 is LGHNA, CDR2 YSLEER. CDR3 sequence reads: CASSQDGGPYEQYV. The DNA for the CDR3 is TGCGCCAGCAGCCAAGATGGGGGGCCCTACGAGCAGTACGTC.